This T cell receptor (beta chain) emerged from a study of blood T cell repertoires in COVID-19. Only in-frame clones appear in the TCRdb table, and some are missing; sequencing was by immunoSEQ multiplex PCR. The sample contains some 220,000 clones, around 84% of which appear only once. The CDR3 runs to 14 residues. V dropped 4 bases and J dropped 3; count of bases not matched to a gene: 4. The V gene's germline CDR1 is SGHNT and CDR2 YYREEE (reference sequence). Sequenced: peripheral blood. This sequence joins TRBV5-4 and TRBJ2-1; TRBD1 aligns across 7 bases. This TCR was recovered from a human donor in a cohort sampled during active COVID-19. The CDR3 here is CASSTGTVYNEQFF. Here the CDR3 DNA reads TGTGCCAGCAGCACCGGGACAGTCTACAATGAGCAGTTCTTC.